This T cell receptor (beta chain) was retrieved from a study of T-cell memory formation after mild COVID-19. The V and J ends lost 2 bases and 8 bases respectively, with 12 bases between them. The CDR3 spans 12 residues. Germline CDR1 is GTSNPN and CDR2 is SVGIG (reference sequence). TCRdb independently ran MiXCR on the 5' RACE reads; one entry per CDR3 protein. The sample carries over 350,000 distinct CDR3 sequences, 20% to 25% recorded once. V usage is TRBV30 and J usage is TRBJ1-2; D ambiguous. The sample comprised PBMCs or a T cell subset sorted from them (not recorded which). The source is an adult woman who had mild COVID-19 (a few samples of this study predate the infection). Cell type and time point are not known. The CDR3 region is CAWSLMVSGYTF. Written as DNA, the CDR3 is TGTGCCTGGAGTCTAATGGTCAGCGGCTACACCTTC. Based on the CDR3 plus reference TRBV30 and TRBJ1-2, the full variable domain is SQTIHQWPATLVQPVGSPLSLECTVEGTSNPNLYWYRQAAGRGLQLLFYSVGIGQISSEVPQNLSASRPQDRQFILSSKKLLLSDSGFYLCAWSLMVSGYTFGSGTRLTVV.